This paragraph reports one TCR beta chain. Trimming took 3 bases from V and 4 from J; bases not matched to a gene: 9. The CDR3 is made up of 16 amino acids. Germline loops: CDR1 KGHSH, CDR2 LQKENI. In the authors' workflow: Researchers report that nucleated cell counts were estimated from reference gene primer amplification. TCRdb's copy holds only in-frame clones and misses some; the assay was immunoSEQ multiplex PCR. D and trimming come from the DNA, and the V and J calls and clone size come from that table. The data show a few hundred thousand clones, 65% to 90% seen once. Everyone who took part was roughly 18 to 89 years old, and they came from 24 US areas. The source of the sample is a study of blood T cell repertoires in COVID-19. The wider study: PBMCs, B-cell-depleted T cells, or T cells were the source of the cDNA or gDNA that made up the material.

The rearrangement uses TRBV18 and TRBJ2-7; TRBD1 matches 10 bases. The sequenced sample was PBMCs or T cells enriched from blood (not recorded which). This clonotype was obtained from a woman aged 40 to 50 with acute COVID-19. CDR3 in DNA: TGTGCCAGCTCACCGTTTTACGACAGGGGGCGTTACGAGCAGTACTTC. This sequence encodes CASSPFYDRGRYEQYF.